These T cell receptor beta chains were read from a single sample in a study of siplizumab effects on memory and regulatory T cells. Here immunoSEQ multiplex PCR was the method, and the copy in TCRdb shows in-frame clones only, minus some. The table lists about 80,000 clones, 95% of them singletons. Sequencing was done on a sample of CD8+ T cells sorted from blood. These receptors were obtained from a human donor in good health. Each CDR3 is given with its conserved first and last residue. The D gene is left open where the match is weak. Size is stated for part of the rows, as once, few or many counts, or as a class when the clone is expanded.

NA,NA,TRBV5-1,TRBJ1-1,TGCGCCAGCAGCTTGGCCGGGTTAACTGAAGCTTTCTTT,CASSLAGLTEAFF
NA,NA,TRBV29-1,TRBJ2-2,TGCAGCGTTGTCTTGGCCGGGGAGCTGTTTTTT,CSVVLAGELFF
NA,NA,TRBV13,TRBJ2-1,TGTGCCAGCACGAACGGGGGTTCAGGAAATGAGCAGTTCTTC,CASTNGGSGNEQFF
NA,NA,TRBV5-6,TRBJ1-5,TGTGCCAGCAGCTTGGGAGAGGATCAGCCCCAGCATTTT,CASSLGEDQPQHF
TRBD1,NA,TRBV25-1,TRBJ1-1,TGTGCCAGCAGGGGGGGCAGGGGGCTGGCTTTCTTT,CASRGGRGLAFF
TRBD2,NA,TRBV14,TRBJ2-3,TGTGCCAGCAGCCAAGAGGGGGTTTGGGCTAGCGGGAGGATCAGCGAGGGCCCGGATACGCAGTATTTT,CASSQEGVWASGRISEGPDTQYF
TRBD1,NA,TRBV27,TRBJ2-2,TGTGCCACCAACGCAAAGGGGACAGTGGGCACCGGGGAGCTGTTTTTT,CATNAKGTVGTGELFF
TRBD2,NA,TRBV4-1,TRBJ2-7,TGCGCCAGCAGCCGGGGGACTAGGACCAGCTCCTACGAGCAGTACTTC,CASSRGTRTSSYEQYF
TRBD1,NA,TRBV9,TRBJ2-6,TGTGCCAGCAGCGTTGCCGGACAGGGGCTGAGCGGGGCCAACGTCCTGACTTTC,CASSVAGQGLSGANVLTF
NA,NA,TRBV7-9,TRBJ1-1,TGTGCCAGCTGCATCCAGAGGGGGACTGAAGCTTTCTTT,CASCIQRGTEAFF
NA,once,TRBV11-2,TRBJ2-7,TGTGCCAGCAGCTCAACGAACGTCCGAGAAGAGCAGTACTTC,CASSSTNVREEQYF
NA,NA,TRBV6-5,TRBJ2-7,TGTGCCAGCAGTGAAGGGATCGCCTACGAGCAGTACTTC,CASSEGIAYEQYF
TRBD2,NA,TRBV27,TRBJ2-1,TGTGCCAGCAGTTTGGGGACTAGCGGGAGGTACAATGAGCAGTTCTTC,CASSLGTSGRYNEQFF
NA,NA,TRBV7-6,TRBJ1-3,TGTGCCAGCAGCCTGGATGACGGATCCCCCAGCTCTGGAAACACCATATATTTT,CASSLDDGSPSSGNTIYF
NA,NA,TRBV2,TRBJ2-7,TGTGCCAGCAATATGCTTCTAGGGGGCTCCTACGAGCAGTACTTC,CASNMLLGGSYEQYF
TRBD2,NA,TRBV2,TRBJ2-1,TGTGCCAGCATAGGGGGGAGCCCGGGACTAGGTTACAATGAGCAGTTCTTC,CASIGGSPGLGYNEQFF